The rows below give T cell receptor beta chains drawn from one sample of a study of blood T cells in healthy people across ages. TCRdb re-derived calls from the 5' RACE reads in MiXCR, one entry per CDR3 protein. The sample has approximately 780,000 distinct CDR3 sequences; 20% to 30% are singletons. This sample was shared with a second study, whose subject was T cells of mothers and their children.

Specimen: blood. These receptors were collected from a boy between 10 and 17 years old in good health. The CDR3 runs from the conserved cysteine through the conserved F or W. A D gene is named only where the DNA matches it firmly. Not all rows give a size; the values are once, few, many and, for expanded clones, a class.

few,TRBD1,TRBJ2-7,TRBV29-1,CSVRTGAGSYEQYF,TGCAGCGTTAGGACAGGGGCAGGGTCCTACGAGCAGTACTTC
NA,TRBD2,TRBJ2-5,TRBV12-3/TRBV12-4,CASRTSGGASGTQYF,TGTGCCAGCAGAACTAGCGGGGGCGCCTCGGGGACCCAGTACTTC
NA,NA,TRBJ2-3,TRBV1,CTSSQGGGAGDTQYF,TGCACCAGCAGCCAAGGAGGGGGGGCCGGAGATACGCAGTATTTT
few,NA,TRBJ1-2,TRBV28,CASSKTGAGYGYTF,TGTGCCAGCAGTAAAACGGGGGCGGGCTATGGCTACACCTTC
once,NA,TRBJ2-5,TRBV21-1,CASSPRQPGETQYF,TGTGCCAGCAGCCCCCGACAGCCCGGAGAGACCCAGTACTTC
NA,NA,TRBJ1-5,TRBV9,CASSALGARNQPQHF,TGTGCCAGCAGTGCCCTTGGGGCCAGAAATCAGCCCCAGCATTTT
few,TRBD1,TRBJ1-4,TRBV4-1,CASSHSRDRGRVEKLFF,TGCGCCAGCAGCCACTCCCGGGACAGGGGGAGGGTTGAAAAACTGTTTTTT
few,NA,TRBJ2-1,TRBV20-1,CSARGSGQFEQFF,TGCAGTGCTAGAGGCTCAGGACAGTTTGAGCAGTTCTTC
NA,NA,TRBJ2-1,TRBV5-1,CASTTGAGDYNEQFF,TGCGCCAGCACCACGGGGGCGGGGGATTACAATGAGCAGTTCTTC
NA,NA,TRBJ1-1,TRBV10-3,CATMGAEAFF,TGTGCCACCATGGGGGCTGAAGCTTTCTTT
NA,NA,TRBJ1-3,TRBV30,CAWSVMDPGNTIYF,TGTGCCTGGAGTGTCATGGATCCTGGAAACACCATATATTTT
NA,TRBD2,TRBJ2-5,TRBV29-1,CSVGGVWGLAGGASETQYF,TGCAGCGTTGGGGGGGTTTGGGGACTAGCGGGGGGCGCGAGCGAGACCCAGTACTTC
NA,TRBD1,TRBJ1-1,TRBV7-6,CASSFRQGSDHTEAFF,TGTGCCAGCAGCTTCCGACAGGGATCGGATCACACTGAAGCTTTCTTT
few,NA,TRBJ1-6,TRBV3-1,CASSPGTRMSSYNSPLHF,TGTGCCAGCAGCCCCGGGACGCGGATGAGCTCCTATAATTCACCCCTCCACTTT
few,NA,TRBJ1-1,TRBV2,CASCEGYTEAFF,TGTGCCAGCTGTGAGGGGTACACTGAAGCTTTCTTT
NA,TRBD2,TRBJ2-7,TRBV25-1,CASSEWRTSGSYEQYF,TGTGCCAGCAGTGAATGGCGAACTAGCGGATCCTACGAGCAGTACTTC
NA,TRBD2,TRBJ2-7,TRBV10-3,CAISEQASGGSEQYF,TGTGCCATCAGTGAACAGGCTAGCGGGGGTTCCGAGCAGTACTTC
once,NA,TRBJ2-4,TRBV12-3/TRBV12-4,CASSSRVLAKNIQYF,TGTGCCAGCAGCTCTCGCGTCTTAGCCAAAAACATTCAGTACTTC
NA,TRBD2,TRBJ2-3,TRBV10-3,CAIKPGLDTDTQYF,TGTGCCATAAAGCCGGGACTAGACACAGATACGCAGTATTTT
NA,NA,TRBJ1-1,TRBV25-1,CASSEGLGAFF,TGTGCCAGCAGTGAAGGCCTGGGAGCTTTCTTT
NA,TRBD2,TRBJ2-7,TRBV2,CASSVGLADGEQYF,TGTGCCAGCAGTGTGGGGCTAGCGGATGGCGAGCAGTACTTC
few,NA,TRBJ2-3,TRBV12-3/TRBV12-4,CASSPAGGIPDTQYF,TGTGCCAGCAGTCCCGCGGGCGGAATACCAGATACGCAGTATTTT
NA,NA,TRBJ1-1,TRBV14,CASSQDLAVNMNTEAFF,TGTGCCAGCAGCCAAGATCTGGCAGTGAACATGAACACTGAAGCTTTCTTT
NA,NA,TRBJ2-7,TRBV10-3,CAISGPQTFDEQYF,TGTGCCATCAGTGGTCCACAAACCTTTGACGAGCAGTACTTC
NA,NA,TRBJ1-2,TRBV7-2,CASSLNVRLGDYGYTF,TGTGCCAGCAGCTTAAATGTCAGGCTCGGAGACTATGGCTACACCTTC
many,NA,TRBJ1-3,TRBV7-3,CASSLGTSGNTIYF,TGTGCCAGCAGCCTTGGGACCTCTGGAAACACCATATATTTT
few,NA,TRBJ1-2,TRBV4-1,CASSPYLSAGAPGGYGYTF,TGCGCCAGCAGCCCGTACTTATCGGCAGGGGCCCCAGGAGGCTATGGCTACACCTTC
few,NA,TRBJ1-2,TRBV29-1,CSVEGLGGSYGYTF,TGCAGCGTTGAAGGTCTGGGGGGCAGCTATGGCTACACCTTC
NA,NA,TRBJ1-5,TRBV20-1,CSARDFRGHQPQHF,TGCAGTGCTAGAGATTTTAGGGGCCATCAGCCCCAGCATTTT
few,NA,TRBJ2-6,TRBV15,CATSRADNSGANVLTF,TGTGCCACCAGCAGAGCCGACAACTCTGGGGCCAACGTCCTGACTTTC
few,NA,TRBJ1-5,TRBV2,CASSRTEPNQPQHF,TGTGCCAGCAGTCGGACGGAGCCCAATCAGCCCCAGCATTTT
many,TRBD1,TRBJ2-5,TRBV27,CASSSGTGGVETQYF,TGTGCCAGCAGTTCCGGAACAGGGGGCGTAGAGACCCAGTACTTC
NA,NA,TRBJ1-4,TRBV2,CASSGLRKEKLFF,TGTGCCAGCAGTGGACTACGGAAAGAAAAACTGTTTTTT
few,NA,TRBJ1-1,TRBV18,CASSPTAVAEAFF,TGTGCCAGCTCACCAACCGCGGTAGCTGAAGCTTTCTTT
NA,NA,TRBJ1-5,TRBV12-3/TRBV12-4,CASSADSGGNQPQHF,TGTGCCAGCAGTGCGGACAGCGGGGGCAATCAGCCCCAGCATTTT
few,TRBD1,TRBJ2-1,TRBV4-3,CASSQGQGSDNEQFF,TGCGCCAGCAGCCAAGGACAGGGTTCCGACAATGAGCAGTTCTTC
NA,TRBD2,TRBJ2-3,TRBV6-1,CAGTERGTPDTQYF,TGTGCCGGTACCGAGCGGGGGACCCCAGATACGCAGTATTTT
once,TRBD1,TRBJ1-2,TRBV27,CASSPTGGALFYGYTF,TGTGCCAGCAGTCCCACAGGGGGCGCGTTATTCTATGGCTACACCTTC
NA,NA,TRBJ2-1,TRBV28,CASSFFGEQFF,TGTGCCAGCAGTTTCTTCGGTGAGCAGTTCTTC
NA,NA,TRBJ1-5,TRBV2,CASSGLGGNVDQPQHF,TGTGCCAGCAGTGGGTTGGGGGGGAACGTGGATCAGCCCCAGCATTTT
NA,NA,TRBJ2-1,TRBV25-1,CASSDRTTDNEQFF,TGTGCCAGCAGTGACCGGACAACGGACAATGAGCAGTTCTTC